This T cell receptor (beta chain) came from a study of blood T cell repertoires in COVID-19. At the level of the study: The United States, Italy and Spain were the sources of the acute and convalescent COVID-19 samples.

V trimming: 6 bases; J trimming: 8 bases; junction bases outside the gene matches: 7. The length of the CDR3 is 14 residues. Germline V CDR1 and CDR2: MRHNA, SNTAGT. The repertoire was sequenced with immunoSEQ multiplex PCR; TCRdb's copy has only in-frame clones and lacks some. The repertoire holds about 490,000 clones, 70% to 90% seen once, with approximately 2.9% in the top ten. The sequence was collected from a human donor in a cohort sampled during active COVID-19. What was sequenced was peripheral blood. This chain joins TRBV6-4 and TRBJ2-1; 10 bases are a match to TRBD2. The DNA for the CDR3 is TGTGCCAGCAGCGAAGGGACTAGCGCCCATGAGCAGTTCTTC. Translation: CASSEGTSAHEQFF.